The T cell receptor (beta chain) under discussion was sequenced for a study of blood T cell repertoires in COVID-19. About the research overall: The United States, Italy and Spain provided the acute and convalescent COVID-19 samples. From T cells, B-cell-depleted T cells, or PBMCs came the material, which was cDNA or gDNA.

In the original processing: Using reference gene primer amplification, nucleated cell counts were estimated. Data came from immunoSEQ multiplex PCR; TCRdb stores just in-frame clones and leaves some out. V and J calls and clone size are those listed in that table; D and trimming were worked out from the DNA. The sample comprises roughly 100,000 clones, approximately 86% of which are singletons, and approximately 5% rests with the top ten. One Seattle source followed patients from active infection through their disease course. From germline, CDR1 is LGHDT and CDR2 YNNKEL (reference sequence). Trimming shortened V by 1 base and J by 1 base, and 13 bases separated the two germline ends. This CDR3 region has 17 residues.

The gene calls are TRBV3-1 (or the pseudogene TRBV3-2) and TRBJ1-4, with D tentatively TRBD1 (6 bases). This sequence originates from a woman aged 50 to 60 with COVID-19, enrolled during active disease. The material sequenced was peripheral blood. The chain's CDR3 is CASSQAWGGLTNEKLFF. The CDR3 nucleotides are TGTGCCAGCAGCCAAGCGTGGGGGGGCTTAACTAATGAAAAACTGTTTTTT.